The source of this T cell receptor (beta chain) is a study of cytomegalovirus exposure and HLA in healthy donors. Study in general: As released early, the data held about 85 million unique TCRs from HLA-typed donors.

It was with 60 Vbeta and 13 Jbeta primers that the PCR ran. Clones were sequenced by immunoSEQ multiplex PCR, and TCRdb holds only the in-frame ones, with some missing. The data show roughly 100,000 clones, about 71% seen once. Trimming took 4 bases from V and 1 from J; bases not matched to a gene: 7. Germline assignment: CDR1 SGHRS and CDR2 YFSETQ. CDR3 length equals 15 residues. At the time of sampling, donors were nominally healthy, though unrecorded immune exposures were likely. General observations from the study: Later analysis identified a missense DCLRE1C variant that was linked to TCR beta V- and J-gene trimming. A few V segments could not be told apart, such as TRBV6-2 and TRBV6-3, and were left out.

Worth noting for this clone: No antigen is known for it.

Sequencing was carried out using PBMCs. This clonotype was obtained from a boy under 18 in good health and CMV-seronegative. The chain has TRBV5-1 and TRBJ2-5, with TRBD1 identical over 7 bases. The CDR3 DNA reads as TGCGCCAGCAGCCTGTTACAGGGGCCCCAAGAGACCCAGTACTTC. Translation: CASSLLQGPQETQYF.